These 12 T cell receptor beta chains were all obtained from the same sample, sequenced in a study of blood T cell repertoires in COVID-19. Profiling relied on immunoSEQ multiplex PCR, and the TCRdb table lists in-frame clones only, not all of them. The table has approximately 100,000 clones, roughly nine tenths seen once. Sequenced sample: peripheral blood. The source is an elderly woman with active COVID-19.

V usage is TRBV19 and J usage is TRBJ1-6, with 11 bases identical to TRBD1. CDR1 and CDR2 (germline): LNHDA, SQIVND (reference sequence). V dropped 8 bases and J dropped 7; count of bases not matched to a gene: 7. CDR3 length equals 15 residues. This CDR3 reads CASSDRGQGNSPLHF. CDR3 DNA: TGTGCCAGTTCGGACAGGGGGCAAGGGAATTCACCCCTCCACTTT.

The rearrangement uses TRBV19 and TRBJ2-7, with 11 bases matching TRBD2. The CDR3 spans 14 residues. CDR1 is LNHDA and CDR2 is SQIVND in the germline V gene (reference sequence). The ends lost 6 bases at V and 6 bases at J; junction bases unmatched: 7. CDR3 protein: CASSRLAGWSEQYF. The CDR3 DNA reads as TGTGCCAGTAGCAGACTAGCGGGATGGAGCGAGCAGTACTTC.

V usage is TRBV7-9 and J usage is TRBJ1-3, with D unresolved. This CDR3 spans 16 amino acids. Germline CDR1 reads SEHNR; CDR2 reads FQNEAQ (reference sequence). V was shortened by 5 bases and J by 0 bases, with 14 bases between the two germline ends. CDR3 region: CASSRGSYDSGNTIYF. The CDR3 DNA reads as TGTGCCAGCAGCCGAGGGTCCTACGACTCTGGAAACACCATATATTTT. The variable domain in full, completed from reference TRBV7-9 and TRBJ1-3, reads DTGVSQNPRHKITKRGQNVTFRCDPISEHNRLYWYRQTLGQGPEFLTYFQNEAQLEKSRLLSDRFSAERPKGSFSTLEIQRTEQGDSAMYLCASSRGSYDSGNTIYFGEGSWLTVV.

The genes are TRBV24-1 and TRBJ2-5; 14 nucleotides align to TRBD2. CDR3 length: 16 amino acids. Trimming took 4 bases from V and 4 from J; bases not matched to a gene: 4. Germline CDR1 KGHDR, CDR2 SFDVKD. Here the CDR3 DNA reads TGTGCCACCAGTGAACCCGGGACTAGCGGGGGAGAGACCCAGTACTTC. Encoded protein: CATSEPGTSGGETQYF.

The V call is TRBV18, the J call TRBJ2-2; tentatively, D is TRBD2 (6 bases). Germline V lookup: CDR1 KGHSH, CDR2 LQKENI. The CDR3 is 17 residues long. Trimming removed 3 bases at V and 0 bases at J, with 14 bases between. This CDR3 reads CASSPYYRDSNTGELFF. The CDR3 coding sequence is TGTGCCAGCTCACCCTACTACCGGGACTCGAACACCGGGGAGCTGTTTTTT.

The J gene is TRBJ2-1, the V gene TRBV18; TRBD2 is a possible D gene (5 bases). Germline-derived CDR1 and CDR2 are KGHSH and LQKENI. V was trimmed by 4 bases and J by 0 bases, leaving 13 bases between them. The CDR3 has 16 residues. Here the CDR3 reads CASSQELGSSYNEQFF. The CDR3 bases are TGTGCCAGCTCACAAGAGTTGGGGAGCTCCTACAATGAGCAGTTCTTC.

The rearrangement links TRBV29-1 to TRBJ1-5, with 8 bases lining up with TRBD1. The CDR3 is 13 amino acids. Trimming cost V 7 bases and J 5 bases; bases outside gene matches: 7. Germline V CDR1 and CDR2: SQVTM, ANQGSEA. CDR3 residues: CSATGGQDQPQHF. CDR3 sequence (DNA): TGCAGCGCTACAGGGGGTCAAGATCAGCCCCAGCATTTT.

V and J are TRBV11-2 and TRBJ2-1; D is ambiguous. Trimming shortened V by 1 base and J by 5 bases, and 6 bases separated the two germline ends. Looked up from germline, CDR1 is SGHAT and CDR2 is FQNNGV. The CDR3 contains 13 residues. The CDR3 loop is CASSLGLHNEQFF. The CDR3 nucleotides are TGTGCCAGCAGCTTAGGACTCCACAATGAGCAGTTCTTC. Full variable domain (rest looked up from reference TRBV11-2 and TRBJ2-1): EAGVAQSPRYKIIEKRQSVAFWCNPISGHATLYWYQQILGQGPKLLIQFQNNGVVDDSQLPKDRFSAERLKGVDSTLKIQPAKLEDSAVYLCASSLGLHNEQFFGPGTRLTVL.

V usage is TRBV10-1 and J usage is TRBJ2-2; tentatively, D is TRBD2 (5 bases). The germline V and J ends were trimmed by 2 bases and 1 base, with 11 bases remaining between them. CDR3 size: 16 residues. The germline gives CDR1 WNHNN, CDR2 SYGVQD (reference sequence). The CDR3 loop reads CASSENMSGNTGELFF. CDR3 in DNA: TGCGCCAGCAGTGAGAATATGAGCGGGAACACCGGGGAGCTGTTTTTT.

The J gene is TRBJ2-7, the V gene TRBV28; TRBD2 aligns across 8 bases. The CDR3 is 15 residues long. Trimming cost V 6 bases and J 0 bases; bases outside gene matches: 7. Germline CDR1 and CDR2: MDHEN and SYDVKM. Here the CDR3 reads CASRLAGTSSYEQYF. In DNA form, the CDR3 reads TGTGCCAGCAGGCTAGCGGGTACCAGCTCCTACGAGCAGTACTTC.

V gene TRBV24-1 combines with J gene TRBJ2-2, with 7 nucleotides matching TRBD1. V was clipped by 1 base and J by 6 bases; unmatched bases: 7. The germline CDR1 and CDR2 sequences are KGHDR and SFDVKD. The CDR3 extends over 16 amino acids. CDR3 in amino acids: CATSDLGGGRSGELFF. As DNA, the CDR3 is TGTGCCACCAGTGATTTAGGGGGCGGTAGGTCCGGGGAGCTGTTTTTT.

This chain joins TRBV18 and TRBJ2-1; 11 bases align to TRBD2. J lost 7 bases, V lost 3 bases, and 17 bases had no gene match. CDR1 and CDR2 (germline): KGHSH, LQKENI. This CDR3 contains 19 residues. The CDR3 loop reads CASSPRSQRLAGGGNEQFF. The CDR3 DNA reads TGTGCCAGCTCACCTCGGTCCCAAAGGCTAGCGGGAGGAGGTAATGAGCAGTTCTTC.